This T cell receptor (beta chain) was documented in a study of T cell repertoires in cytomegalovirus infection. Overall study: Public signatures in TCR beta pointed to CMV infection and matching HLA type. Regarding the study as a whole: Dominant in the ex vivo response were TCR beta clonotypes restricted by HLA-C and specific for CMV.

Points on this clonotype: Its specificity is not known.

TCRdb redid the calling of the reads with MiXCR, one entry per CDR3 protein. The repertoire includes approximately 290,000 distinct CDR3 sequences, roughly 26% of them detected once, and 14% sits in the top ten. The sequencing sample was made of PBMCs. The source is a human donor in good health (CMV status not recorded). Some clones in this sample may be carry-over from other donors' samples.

The CDR3 nucleotides read TGTGCCAGCAGTGTAAACAGGGGGAGCACAGATACGCAGTATTTT. Translating gives CASSVNRGSTDTQYF. The V gene is TRBV28, the J gene TRBJ2-3; TRBD1 aligns across 8 bases. The length of the CDR3 is 15 residues. Germline V lookup: CDR1 MDHEN, CDR2 SYDVKM. Losses at the gene ends were 5 bases for V and 0 bases for J; bases not matched to a gene: 4.